Presented here are 19 T cell receptor beta chains from one specimen sequenced in a study of early T cells in non-severe SARS-CoV-2 infection. TCRdb used MiXCR to reprocess the 5' RACE reads, holding one entry per CDR3 protein. The data hold over 30,000 distinct CDR3 sequences, with roughly 4.5% observed a single time. The sequenced material came from whole blood. These TCRs come from an adult who was a healthcare worker with PCR-confirmed SARS-CoV-2 infection or an uninfected control (not recorded which).

This clonotype was observed many times. The chain carries TRBV24-1 and TRBJ2-5; 7 bases are shared with TRBD2. From germline, CDR1 is KGHDR and CDR2 SFDVKD. This CDR3 is built from 14 residues. The ends lost 3 bases at V and 2 bases at J; junction bases unmatched: 2. The CDR3 loop reads CATSDRTRQETQYF. The DNA of the CDR3 is TGTGCCACCAGTGATCGGACTAGGCAAGAGACCCAGTACTTC.

In its sample, this clonotype was seen a few times. The V and J genes are TRBV12-2 and TRBJ1-2. TRBV12-2 is flagged as a pseudogene. The CDR3 spans 14 residues. The CDR3 DNA reads as TGTGCTAGCTCAGGTGTCCAGGGCCCCTGTGGCTACACCTTC. The encoded protein is CASSGVQGPCGYTF.

This clonotype was observed at least ten times. V is TRBV7-8 and J is TRBJ1-1; 8 bases match TRBD1. Unmatched junction bases numbered 7, after V lost 5 bases and J lost 5 bases. CDR3 length: 14 amino acids. Germline V gene data show CDR1 as SGHVS and CDR2 as FQNEAQ. CDR3 bases: TGTGCCAGCAGCCCCAAGACAGGGGTGACTGAAGCTTTCTTT. This translates into CASSPKTGVTEAFF.

This clonotype has at least ten counts. The J gene is TRBJ2-7, the V gene TRBV20-1; 10 bases are shared with TRBD2. CDR1 is DFQATT, CDR2 SNEGSKA, per germline (reference sequence). J lost 6 bases, V lost 6 bases, and 17 bases had no gene match. The CDR3 totals 16 residues. The CDR3 DNA reads as TGCAGTGCATTGTCTAGCGGGAGCGGTTTCTTGGGCGAGCAGTACTTC. Amino acid sequence: CSALSSGSGFLGEQYF.

The table lists this clonotype with a few counts. V usage is TRBV12-3 or TRBV12-4 and J usage is TRBJ2-4; D ambiguous. V lost 3 bases, J lost 0 bases, and 3 bases lay in between. The CDR3 is made up of 13 amino acids. CDR3 residues: CASSLAAKNIQYF. CDR3 nucleotides: TGTGCCAGCAGTTTGGCAGCCAAAAACATTCAGTACTTC.

This clonotype was picked up many times. The chain uses TRBV7-8 and TRBJ2-1; 9 nucleotides match TRBD2. Germline CDR1 reads SGHVS; CDR2 reads FQNEAQ. The length of the CDR3 is 16 residues. With V trimmed by 6 bases and J by 5 bases, 11 bases remained unmatched. The CDR3 coding sequence is TGTGCCAGCAGTCTCCCACAGCGGGGGGCCCACAATGAGCAGTTCTTC. As protein: CASSLPQRGAHNEQFF.

The table lists this clonotype with many counts. The chain carries TRBV3-1 and TRBJ2-5; TRBD1 is a possible D gene (5 bases). Trimming took 1 base from V and 2 from J, leaving 8 bases between them. CDR1 and CDR2 (germline): LGHDT, YNNKEL (reference sequence). The CDR3 is 14 amino acids. CDR3 nucleotide sequence: TGTGCCAGCAGCCAAGCAGGGCAGCAAGAGACCCAGTACTTC. Translated: CASSQAGQQETQYF.

The sample holds many counts of this clonotype. The chain uses TRBV6-5 and TRBJ2-5; 8 positions match TRBD1. This CDR3 region has 15 residues. Per the germline V gene, CDR1 is MNHEY and CDR2 is SVGAGI. With V trimmed by 6 bases and J by 4 bases, 10 bases remained unmatched. CDR3 coding DNA: TGTGCCAGCAGCCGGACAGGGTCGGGGGCAGAGACCCAGTACTTC. Its translation: CASSRTGSGAETQYF.

This clonotype appeared many times. The chain couples TRBV4-3 to TRBJ2-2; no clear D gene. The CDR3 totals 15 residues. V gave up 4 bases and J gave up 0 bases, with 9 bases separating them. The germline gives CDR1 LGHNA, CDR2 YSLEER. This CDR3 is CASSRSSPNTGELFF. The CDR3 DNA sequence: TGCGCCAGCAGCCGATCATCTCCGAACACCGGGGAGCTGTTTTTT.

This clonotype was seen at least ten times. The chain couples TRBV7-8 to TRBJ2-7, with D perhaps TRBD1 or TRBD2 (5 bases each). V shed 5 bases and J shed 2 bases, with 13 bases lying between them. The CDR3 spans 14 residues. Germline CDR1 and CDR2: SGHVS and FQNEAQ. The CDR3: CASSPSGGPYEQYF. The CDR3 DNA follows: TGTGCCAGCAGCCCCAGTGGGGGACCCTACGAGCAGTACTTC.

This clonotype was seen repeatedly, ten times or more. The V and J genes are TRBV11-2 and TRBJ2-3, with D perhaps TRBD2 (5 bases). The CDR3 is made up of 13 amino acids. Germline V CDR1 and CDR2: SGHAT, FQNNGV. The ends were cut back, 3 bases at V and 11 bases at J, with 15 bases in the middle. This CDR3 reads CASSLGRSGKQYF. DNA for the CDR3: TGTGCCAGCAGCTTGGGGAGATCGGGAAAGCAGTATTTT. The variable domain in full, with the rest retrieved from reference TRBV11-2 and TRBJ2-3, is EAGVAQSPRYKIIEKRQSVAFWCNPISGHATLYWYQQILGQGPKLLIQFQNNGVVDDSQLPKDRFSAERLKGVDSTLKIQPAKLEDSAVYLCASSLGRSGKQYFGPGTRLTVL.

This clonotype was observed many times. The CDR3 DNA reads TGTGCCAGCAGTCGAGGGACAGCCACTGAAGCTTTCTTT. It yields the protein CASSRGTATEAFF. This chain joins TRBV7-3 and TRBJ1-1, with 7 bases that match TRBD1. The CDR3 has 13 residues. CDR1 and CDR2 from the germline V gene are SGHTA and FQGTGA. Trimming took 6 bases from V and 4 from J; bases not matched to a gene: 5.

Comment on this clonotype: Since a much larger clone is just one base distant, this may be a read error. The chain carries TRBV3-1 and TRBJ1-1; TRBD1 matches 7 bases. From germline, CDR1 is LGHDT and CDR2 YNNKEL (reference sequence). CDR3 length equals 14 residues. Trimming took 6 bases from V and 6 from J; bases not matched to a gene: 10. The CDR3 here is CASSPQGGYSEAFF. The CDR3 bases are TGTGCCAGCAGTCCTCAGGGGGGTTACTCTGAAGCTTTCTTT. Full variable domain (missing parts from reference TRBV3-1 and TRBJ1-1): DTAVSQTPKYLVTQMGNDKSIKCEQNLGHDTMYWYKQDSKKFLKIMFSYNNKELIINETVPNRFSPKSPDKAHLNLHINSLELGDSAVYFCASSPQGGYSEAFFGQGTRLTVV.

This clonotype was seen repeatedly, ten times or more. The genes are TRBV12-3 or TRBV12-4 and TRBJ1-5; 7 bases fit TRBD1. Trimming took 6 bases from V and 6 from J; bases not matched to a gene: 14. This CDR3 region has 16 residues. DNA for the CDR3: TGTGCCAGCAGCCAATCCAGACAGGGTAGCGGTCAGCCCCAGCATTTT. This codes for CASSQSRQGSGQPQHF.

This clonotype was seen repeatedly, ten times or more. This sequence joins TRBV29-1 and TRBJ1-4, with D unclear. Germline V CDR1 and CDR2: SQVTM, ANQGSEA. The CDR3 sequence is 14 residues long. Trimming cost V 4 bases and J 0 bases, with 9 bases left between them. CDR3: CSVGSGPTNEKLFF. Written as DNA, the CDR3 is TGCAGCGTTGGGTCAGGTCCAACTAATGAAAAACTGTTTTTT.

This clonotype was counted many times. The chain is built from TRBV6-5 and TRBJ1-1, with D unresolved. This CDR3 is built from 14 residues. Trimming removed 0 bases from V and 1 base from J, with 6 bases in between. CDR1 is MNHEY, CDR2 SVGAGI, per germline. The chain's CDR3 is CASSYSYENTEAFF. The CDR3 region has the DNA TGTGCCAGCAGTTACTCGTACGAGAACACTGAAGCTTTCTTT.

In its sample, this clonotype ranks as medium-sized. The chain joins TRBV6-5 to TRBJ2-7, with 11 bases matching TRBD1. The germline gives CDR1 MNHEY, CDR2 SVGAGI. The CDR3 runs to 15 residues. V shed 4 bases, J shed 9 bases, and the junction held 11 bases outside the gene matches. The CDR3 bases are TGTGCCAGCAGTTCACCGGGACAGGGGGAATTAAGGCAGTACTTC. Amino acid sequence: CASSSPGQGELRQYF.

This clonotype was seen at least ten times. The rearrangement joins TRBV5-1 to TRBJ2-3, with TRBD2 as a possible D gene (6 bases). Germline V gene data show CDR1 as SGHRS and CDR2 as YFSETQ. This CDR3 has 14 amino acids. The ends were cut back, 2 bases at V and 1 base at J, with 8 bases in the middle. The CDR3 coding sequence is TGCGCCAGCAGCTTTGGGACTGGCACAGATACGCAGTATTTT. Its protein is CASSFGTGTDTQYF.

This clonotype was counted at least ten times. The rearrangement uses TRBV27 and TRBJ2-7; 9 bases are a match to TRBD2. V lost 4 bases, J lost 1 base, and 11 bases stayed unmatched. The germline gives CDR1 MNHEY, CDR2 SMNVEV (reference sequence). This CDR3 is built from 17 residues. CDR3 region: CASSSPPGGGGSYEQYF. CDR3 coding DNA: TGTGCCAGCAGTTCACCCCCCGGCGGGGGGGGATCCTACGAGCAGTACTTC.